These 3 T cell receptor beta chains came from one sample sequenced in a study of blood T cell repertoires in COVID-19. The protocol was immunoSEQ multiplex PCR, while the TCRdb copy is restricted to in-frame clones and leaves out a portion. The sample consists of 250,000 or so clones, approximately 90% of them appearing once. The specimen was PBMCs or T cells enriched from blood (not recorded which). The origin of the receptors is a man aged 35 to 55 who had been exposed to COVID-19.

This rearrangement joins TRBV20-1 to TRBJ2-1; TRBD1 agrees at 7 bases. Germline V CDR1 and CDR2: DFQATT, SNEGSKA (reference sequence). Unmatched junction bases numbered 15, after V lost 3 bases and J lost 7 bases. This CDR3 has 16 residues. The CDR3, as DNA: TGCAGTGCTAGTATGTTCAGGACGACAGGGAGTAATGAGCAGTTCTTC. It codes for CSASMFRTTGSNEQFF.

The gene calls are TRBV27 and TRBJ1-1; D might be TRBD1 (6 bases). This CDR3 has 15 amino acids. The V end lost 5 bases, the J end lost 0 bases, and 13 bases lay between the germline ends. CDR1 is MNHEY, CDR2 SMNVEV, per germline (reference sequence). CDR3 loop: CASSTQGLMNTEAFF. For the CDR3, the DNA is TGTGCCAGCAGTACACAGGGCTTAATGAACACTGAAGCTTTCTTT.

This chain joins TRBV29-1 and TRBJ1-1, with 9 bases identical to TRBD1. The V gene's germline CDR1 is SQVTM and CDR2 ANQGSEA. CDR3 size: 15 residues. The V gene end was trimmed by 4 bases and the J gene end by 5 bases; junction bases not matched to a gene: 11. The CDR3 reads CSVVGPGTGWTEAFF. CDR3 nucleotides: TGCAGCGTTGTGGGACCTGGGACAGGGTGGACTGAAGCTTTCTTT.